These T cell receptor beta chains were read from a single sample in a study of T cells in Graves' hyperthyroidism and ophthalmopathy. TCRdb re-analysed the multiplex PCR reads in MiXCR, keeping a single row per CDR3 protein. The table shows under 200,000 distinct CDR3 sequences, with roughly 10% occurring only once. The sample comprised blood. The receptors were sampled from a woman between 18 and 29 years old with Graves' hyperthyroidism that later progressed to Graves' ophthalmopathy. Each CDR3 is given with its conserved first and last residue. Each record gives: D gene, clone size, V gene, J gene, CDR3 DNA, CDR3 protein. The D gene is left open where the match is weak. Some rows have no size entry. The others give once, few or many, or a class for an expanded clone.

D: NA; size: many; V: TRBV9; J: TRBJ2-5; DNA: TGTGCCAGCAGCGTAGTGGGGGAAGAGACCCAGTACTTC; CDR3: CASSVVGEETQYF
D: NA; size: many; V: TRBV2; J: TRBJ1-1; DNA: TGTGCCAGCAGTGTATGGAACACTGAAGCTTTCTTT; CDR3: CASSVWNTEAFF
D: NA; size: few; V: TRBV7-3; J: TRBJ2-2; DNA: TGTGCCAGCAGCTTAAGACAGGGAGGCACCGGGGAGCTGTTTTTT; CDR3: CASSLRQGGTGELFF
D: TRBD1; size: many; V: TRBV3-1; J: TRBJ1-3; DNA: TGTGCCAGCAGCCATACGGGACAGGGGATCGGCACCATATATTTT; CDR3: CASSHTGQGIGTIYF
D: TRBD1; size: many; V: TRBV12-3/TRBV12-4; J: TRBJ2-2; DNA: TGTGCCAGCGTGAAAGGACAGGGTGGCACCGGGGAGCTGTTTTTT; CDR3: CASVKGQGGTGELFF
D: NA; size: many; V: TRBV2; J: TRBJ1-1; DNA: TGTGCCAGCAGGGATCCGGATGGCGGCACTGAAGCTTTCTTT; CDR3: CASRDPDGGTEAFF
D: NA; size: many; V: TRBV10-2; J: TRBJ1-1; DNA: TGCGCCAGCACCTTAGCGGGGGCTTTAACTTTCTTT; CDR3: CASTLAGALTFF
D: NA; size: many; V: TRBV30; J: TRBJ1-5; DNA: TGTGCCTGGAGTTCTGGGGCAGACAATCAGCCCCAGCATTTT; CDR3: CAWSSGADNQPQHF
D: TRBD1; size: many; V: TRBV3-1; J: TRBJ1-2; DNA: TGTGCCAGCACCTTCAAAGGGGGCGCCGGCTATGGCTACACCTTC; CDR3: CASTFKGGAGYGYTF
D: NA; size: NA; V: TRBV7-8; J: TRBJ2-3; DNA: TGTACCAGCAGCTTCGGGGCCTCCCCAGATACGCAGTATTTT; CDR3: CTSSFGASPDTQYF
D: TRBD1; size: many; V: TRBV20-1; J: TRBJ2-7; DNA: TGCAGTGCTAGAGATCCTAGACAGGGCCTTCGCGGGTACGAGCAGTACTTC; CDR3: CSARDPRQGLRGYEQYF
D: NA; size: many; V: TRBV28; J: TRBJ1-6; DNA: TGTGCCAGCAGTTTAGGCAGGCCACAGTTGAGGAATTCACCCCTCCACTTT; CDR3: CASSLGRPQLRNSPLHF
D: NA; size: NA; V: TRBV5-4; J: TRBJ1-1; DNA: TGTGCCAGCAGCTTGCGGGGGGCTGGGACTGAAGCTTTCTTT; CDR3: CASSLRGAGTEAFF
D: TRBD1; size: NA; V: TRBV6-1; J: TRBJ1-2; DNA: TGTGCCAGCAGTGAATCCATAGGGGGCGGCTATGGCTACACCTTC; CDR3: CASSESIGGGYGYTF
D: TRBD1; size: NA; V: TRBV5-4; J: TRBJ1-2; DNA: TGTGCCAGCACAGGACAGGGGGCCTCCGATAACTATGGCTACACCTTC; CDR3: CASTGQGASDNYGYTF
D: TRBD1; size: many; V: TRBV27; J: TRBJ1-2; DNA: TGTGCCAGCAGTTCTTACAGGGGCTCGATAGCTGGCTACACCTTC; CDR3: CASSSYRGSIAGYTF
D: NA; size: many; V: TRBV30; J: TRBJ2-5; DNA: TGTGCCTGGAGTGTAGACTTCCAAGAGACCCAGTACTTC; CDR3: CAWSVDFQETQYF
D: NA; size: many; V: TRBV12-3/TRBV12-4; J: TRBJ1-4; DNA: TGTGCCAGCAGGCCCCAGGGGTTAATAGAAAAACTGTTTTTT; CDR3: CASRPQGLIEKLFF
D: NA; size: many; V: TRBV20-1; J: TRBJ2-5; DNA: TGCAGTGCTAGATCCCCTGAGGCTTGGACCCAGTACTTC; CDR3: CSARSPEAWTQYF
D: NA; size: few; V: TRBV6-5; J: TRBJ2-7; DNA: TGTGCCGGCAGACCCCAGGCGGCCTACGAGCAGTACTTC; CDR3: CAGRPQAAYEQYF
D: TRBD2; size: NA; V: TRBV6-1; J: TRBJ2-6; DNA: TGTGCCAGCACCACCGGGAGACTAGCGGGCGGGGCCAACGTCCTGACTTTC; CDR3: CASTTGRLAGGANVLTF
D: TRBD2; size: few; V: TRBV5-1; J: TRBJ2-1; DNA: TGCGCCAGCAGCTTCCGTCTAGCGGGATTATCGTACAATGAGCAGTTCTTC; CDR3: CASSFRLAGLSYNEQFF
D: NA; size: many; V: TRBV20-1; J: TRBJ1-4; DNA: TGCAGTGTTTCGGTTCCAACTAATGAAAAACTGTTTTTT; CDR3: CSVSVPTNEKLFF
D: NA; size: NA; V: TRBV4-1; J: TRBJ2-3; DNA: TGCGCCAGCAGCCACCTGTATAGCACAGATACGCAGTATTTT; CDR3: CASSHLYSTDTQYF
D: NA; size: NA; V: TRBV20-1; J: TRBJ2-2; DNA: TGCAGTGCTAGGGCCCTGCCAGAGATGAACACCGGGGAGCTGTTTTTT; CDR3: CSARALPEMNTGELFF
D: NA; size: NA; V: TRBV7-9; J: TRBJ1-1; DNA: TGTGCCAGCAGCTCTGCGGGGACGGCTGAAGCTTTCTTT; CDR3: CASSSAGTAEAFF
D: NA; size: many; V: TRBV12-3/TRBV12-4; J: TRBJ1-2; DNA: TGTGCCAGCAGGAAGAGGGGGGGGCCCCCTAACTATGGCTACACCTTC; CDR3: CASRKRGGPPNYGYTF
D: TRBD1; size: many; V: TRBV30; J: TRBJ1-4; DNA: TGTGCCTGGAGTGTCTCAGGGGGCGAAAAACTGTTTTTT; CDR3: CAWSVSGGEKLFF
D: TRBD1; size: many; V: TRBV12-3/TRBV12-4; J: TRBJ1-5; DNA: TGTGCCAGCAGAAACCGGGACAGAGACAATCAGCCCCAGCATTTT; CDR3: CASRNRDRDNQPQHF
D: TRBD1; size: many; V: TRBV12-3/TRBV12-4; J: TRBJ1-5; DNA: TGTGCCAGCAGTACAGGGGATCAGCCCCAGCATTTT; CDR3: CASSTGDQPQHF
D: NA; size: many; V: TRBV19; J: TRBJ2-3; DNA: TGTGCCAGTAGCAACTGGGGTCAAGCGGGTGCAGATACGCAGTATTTT; CDR3: CASSNWGQAGADTQYF
D: NA; size: many; V: TRBV5-1; J: TRBJ2-3; DNA: TGCGCCAGCAGCTTGGGCATTACTAGCACAGATACGCAGTATTTT; CDR3: CASSLGITSTDTQYF
D: NA; size: many; V: TRBV20-1; J: TRBJ1-5; DNA: TGCAGTGCGGTTTGGACAGAGAATCAGCCCCAGCATTTT; CDR3: CSAVWTENQPQHF
D: TRBD1; size: many; V: TRBV27; J: TRBJ2-6; DNA: TGTGCCAGCAGTTTTATGACAGGGGCGAGCTCTGGGGCCAACGTCCTGACTTTC; CDR3: CASSFMTGASSGANVLTF
D: NA; size: NA; V: TRBV2; J: TRBJ1-1; DNA: TGTGCCACCCAGAGGGAGGGCCGCACTGAAGCTTTCTTT; CDR3: CATQREGRTEAFF
D: NA; size: NA; V: TRBV20-1; J: TRBJ1-1; DNA: TGCAGTGCCCCCAGGAGGGGGGGGACTGGAGCTTTCTTT; CDR3: CSAPRRGGTGAFF
D: TRBD1; size: many; V: TRBV18; J: TRBJ2-1; DNA: TGTGCCAGCTCACCAGAGACAGGGCCGTCCTACAATGAGCAGTTCTTC; CDR3: CASSPETGPSYNEQFF
D: TRBD1; size: many; V: TRBV6-1; J: TRBJ2-5; DNA: TGTGCCAGCATGGACAGGGTCTTGGAGACCCAGTACTTC; CDR3: CASMDRVLETQYF
D: NA; size: NA; V: TRBV6-1; J: TRBJ2-3; DNA: TGTGCCGGAGGGAGGGGGGGGGATACGCAGTATTTT; CDR3: CAGGRGGDTQYF
D: NA; size: many; V: TRBV2; J: TRBJ1-4; DNA: TGTGCCAGCAGTGAAGGGGGACTGCTCAATGAAAAACTGTTTTTT; CDR3: CASSEGGLLNEKLFF
D: NA; size: NA; V: TRBV5-6; J: TRBJ1-3; DNA: TGTGCCAGCAGCCGGGCCCGCCTCTCTGGAAACACCATATATTTT; CDR3: CASSRARLSGNTIYF